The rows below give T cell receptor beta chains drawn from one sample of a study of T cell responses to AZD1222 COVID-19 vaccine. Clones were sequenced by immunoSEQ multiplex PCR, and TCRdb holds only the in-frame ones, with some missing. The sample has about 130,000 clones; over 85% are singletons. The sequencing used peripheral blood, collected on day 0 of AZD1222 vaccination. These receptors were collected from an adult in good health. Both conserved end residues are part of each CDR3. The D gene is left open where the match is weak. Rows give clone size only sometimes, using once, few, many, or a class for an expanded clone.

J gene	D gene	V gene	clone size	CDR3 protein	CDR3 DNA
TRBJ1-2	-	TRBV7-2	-	CASSYPQRGGGYTF	TGTGCCAGCAGCTACCCTCAAAGGGGTGGTGGCTACACCTTC
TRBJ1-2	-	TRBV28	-	CASWTFGGDHGYTF	TGTGCCAGCTGGACGTTCGGGGGGGACCATGGCTACACCTTC
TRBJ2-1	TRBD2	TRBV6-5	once	CASIVRLAGEEEQFF	TGTGCCAGCATTGTCAGACTAGCCGGAGAAGAGGAGCAGTTCTTC
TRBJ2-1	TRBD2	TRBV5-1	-	CASSLDRLAGYNEQFF	TGCGCCAGCAGCTTGGATCGGCTAGCGGGGTACAATGAGCAGTTCTTC
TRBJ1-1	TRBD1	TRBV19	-	CASSRTGLNTEAFF	TGTGCCAGTAGTAGGACAGGGTTGAACACTGAAGCTTTCTTT
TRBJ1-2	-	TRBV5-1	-	CASSKDGEYGYAF	TGCGCCAGCAGTAAGGACGGGGAGTATGGCTACGCCTTC
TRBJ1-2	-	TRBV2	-	CASSEEGQGGGYTF	TGTGCCAGCAGTGAAGAGGGTCAGGGCGGTGGCTACACCTTC
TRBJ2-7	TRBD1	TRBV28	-	CAVTGGNYEQYF	TGTGCCGTTACAGGGGGTAACTACGAGCAGTACTTC
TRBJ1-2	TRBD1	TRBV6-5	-	CASRQTGTNYGYTF	TGTGCCAGCAGACAGACAGGGACTAACTATGGCTACACCTTC
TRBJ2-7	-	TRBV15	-	CATSRVAFREQYF	TGTGCCACCAGCAGAGTGGCATTTCGGGAGCAGTACTTC
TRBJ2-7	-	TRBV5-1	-	CASSLVGNSPYEQYF	TGCGCCAGCAGCTTGGTTGGGAATTCTCCCTACGAGCAGTACTTC
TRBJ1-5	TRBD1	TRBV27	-	CASSLGRDREKANQPQHF	TGTGCCAGCAGTTTAGGCCGGGACAGGGAGAAGGCCAATCAGCCCCAGCATTTT
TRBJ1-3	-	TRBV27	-	CASRGRGARNTIYF	TGTGCCAGCCGTGGTCGGGGGGCTAGGAACACCATATATTTT
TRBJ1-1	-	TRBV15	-	CATSRGGIRDTEAFF	TGTGCCACCAGCAGAGGGGGGATTCGGGACACTGAAGCTTTCTTT
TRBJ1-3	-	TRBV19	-	CASSASDSGNTIYF	TGTGCCAGTAGTGCCTCCGACTCTGGAAACACCATATATTTT
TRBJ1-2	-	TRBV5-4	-	CASSLVGQRGNYGYTF	TGTGCCAGCAGCTTGGTCGGGCAGAGAGGCAACTATGGCTACACCTTC
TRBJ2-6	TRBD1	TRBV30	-	CAWSQGATGANVLTF	TGTGCCTGGAGTCAGGGGGCAACTGGGGCCAACGTCCTGACTTTC
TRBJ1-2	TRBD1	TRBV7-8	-	CASSRVGRGESYGYTF	TGTGCCAGCAGCCGGGTGGGCAGGGGGGAATCCTATGGCTACACCTTC
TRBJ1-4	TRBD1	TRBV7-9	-	CASSRSTGGLEKLFF	TGTGCCAGCAGCCGGTCCACAGGGGGCCTTGAAAAACTGTTTTTT
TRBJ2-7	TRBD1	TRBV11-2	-	CASSKGQGLTYEQYF	TGTGCCAGCAGCAAAGGACAGGGCTTGACCTACGAGCAGTACTTC
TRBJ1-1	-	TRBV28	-	CASSYDGGANTEAFF	TGTGCCAGCAGTTACGATGGGGGGGCGAACACTGAAGCTTTCTTT
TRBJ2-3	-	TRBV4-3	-	CASSQKTGGGTQYF	TGCGCCAGCAGCCAAAAAACCGGGGGAGGTACGCAGTATTTT